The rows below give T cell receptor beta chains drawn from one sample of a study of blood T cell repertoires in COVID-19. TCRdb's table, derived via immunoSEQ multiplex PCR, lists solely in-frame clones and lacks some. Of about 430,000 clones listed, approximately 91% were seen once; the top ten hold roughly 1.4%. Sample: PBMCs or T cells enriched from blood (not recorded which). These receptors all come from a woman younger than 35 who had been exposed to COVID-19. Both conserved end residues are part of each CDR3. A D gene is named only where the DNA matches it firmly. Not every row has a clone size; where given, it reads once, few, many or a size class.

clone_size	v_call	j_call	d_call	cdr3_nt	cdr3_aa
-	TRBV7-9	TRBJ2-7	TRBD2	TGTGCCAGCAGCGCTACTAGCGGGGAGGGGGCCCCGTACGAGCAGTACTTC	CASSATSGEGAPYEQYF
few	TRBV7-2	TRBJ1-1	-	TGTGCCAGCAGCAGGGGTCAGGTGAACACTGAAGCTTTCTTT	CASSRGQVNTEAFF
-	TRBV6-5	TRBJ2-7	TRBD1	TGTGCCAGCAGTTACGACAGGGGACCATACTACGAGCAGTACTTC	CASSYDRGPYYEQYF
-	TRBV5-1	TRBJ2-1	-	TGCGCCAGCAGCTTGGGTACAAACAATGAGCAGTTCTTC	CASSLGTNNEQFF
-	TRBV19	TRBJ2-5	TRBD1	TGTGCCAGTACGGACAGGGGGACCCAAGAGACCCAGTACTTC	CASTDRGTQETQYF
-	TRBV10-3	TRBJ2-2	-	TGTGCCATCAGTGAGTCTACTAACACCGGGGAGCTGTTTTTT	CAISESTNTGELFF
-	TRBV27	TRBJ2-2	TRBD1	TGTGCCAGCAGTTTCGGGACAGGGGCGAACACCGGGGAGCTGTTTTTT	CASSFGTGANTGELFF
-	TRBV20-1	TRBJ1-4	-	TGCAGTGCTCCATATGGCGGGGAACTGTTTTTT	CSAPYGGELFF
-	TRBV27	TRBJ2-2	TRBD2	TGTGCCAGCAGTTTCCTAATACCTCCCGGGACTAGCGACCACCGGGAGCTGTTTTTT	CASSFLIPPGTSDHRELFF
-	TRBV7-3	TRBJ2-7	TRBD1	TGTGCCAGCAGCTTGACAGGGAGTCCGCCCTACGAGCAGTACTTC	CASSLTGSPPYEQYF
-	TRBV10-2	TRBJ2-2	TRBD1	TGCGCCAGCACAGGGGGCTGGACCGGGGAGCTGTTTTTT	CASTGGWTGELFF
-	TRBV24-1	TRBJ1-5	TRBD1	TGTGCCACCAGTGACCAAAGGGGGACAGTCAATCAGCCCCAGCATTTT	CATSDQRGTVNQPQHF
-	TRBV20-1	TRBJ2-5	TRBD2	TGCAGTGCTAGTGCCCCCGGGGGGGTTTACGAGACCCAGTACTTC	CSASAPGGVYETQYF
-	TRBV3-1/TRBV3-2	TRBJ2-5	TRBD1	TGTGCCAGCAGCCAATGGACAGGGGGGGGAGAGACCCAGTACTTC	CASSQWTGGGETQYF
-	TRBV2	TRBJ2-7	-	TGTGCCAGCAGTCCTGACACCTACGAGCAGTACTTC	CASSPDTYEQYF
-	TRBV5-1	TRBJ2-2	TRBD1	TGCGCCAGCAGCCTATGGACAGGGGACACCGGGGAGCTGTTTTTT	CASSLWTGDTGELFF
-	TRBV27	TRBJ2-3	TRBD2	TGTGCCAGCAGACTAGCGGGGCCAGATACGCAGTATTTT	CASRLAGPDTQYF
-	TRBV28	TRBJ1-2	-	TGTGCCAGCAGAGGGGGATATGGCTACACCTTC	CASRGGYGYTF
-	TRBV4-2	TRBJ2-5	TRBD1	TGTGCCAGCAGCCAGGAAGGGACAGGGCTGGAGACCCAGTACTTC	CASSQEGTGLETQYF
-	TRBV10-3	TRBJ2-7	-	TGTGCCATCAGTGAGATGGCCACCGAGCAGTACTTC	CAISEMATEQYF
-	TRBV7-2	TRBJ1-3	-	TGTGCCAGCAGCTTACAGGGAGGAGGAAACACCATATATTTT	CASSLQGGGNTIYF